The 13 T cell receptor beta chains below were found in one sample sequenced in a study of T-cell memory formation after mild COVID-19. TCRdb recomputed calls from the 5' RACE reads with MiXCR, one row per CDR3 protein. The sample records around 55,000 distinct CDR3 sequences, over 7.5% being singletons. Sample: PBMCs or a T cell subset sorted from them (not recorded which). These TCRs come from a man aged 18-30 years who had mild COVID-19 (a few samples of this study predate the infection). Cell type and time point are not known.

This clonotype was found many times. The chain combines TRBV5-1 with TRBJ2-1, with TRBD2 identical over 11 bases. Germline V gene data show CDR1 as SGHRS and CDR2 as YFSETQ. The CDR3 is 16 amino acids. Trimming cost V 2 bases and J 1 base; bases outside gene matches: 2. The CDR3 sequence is CASSFSSGGSYNEQFF. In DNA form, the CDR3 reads TGCGCCAGCAGCTTCTCTAGCGGGGGGTCCTACAATGAGCAGTTCTTC. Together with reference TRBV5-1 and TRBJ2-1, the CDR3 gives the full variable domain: KAGVTQTPRYLIKTRGQQVTLSCSPISGHRSVSWYQQTPGQGLQFLFEYFSETQRNKGNFPGRFSGRQFSNSRSEMNVSTLELGDSALYLCASSFSSGGSYNEQFFGPGTRLTVL.

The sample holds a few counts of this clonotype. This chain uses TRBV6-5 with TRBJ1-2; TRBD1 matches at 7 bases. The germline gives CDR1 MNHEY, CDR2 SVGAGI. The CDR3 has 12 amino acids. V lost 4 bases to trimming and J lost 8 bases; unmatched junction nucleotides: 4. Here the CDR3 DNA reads TGTGCCAGCAGTTCCTTCAGGGGGGGCTACACCTTC. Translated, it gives CASSSFRGGYTF.

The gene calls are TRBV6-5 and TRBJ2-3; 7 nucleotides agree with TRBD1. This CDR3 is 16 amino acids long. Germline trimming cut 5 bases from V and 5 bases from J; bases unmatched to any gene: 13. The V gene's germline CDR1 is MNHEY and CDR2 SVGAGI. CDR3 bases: TGTGCCAGCAGTCCCGGGCCGGGACAGAAGATAGATACGCAGTATTTT. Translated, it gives CASSPGPGQKIDTQYF.

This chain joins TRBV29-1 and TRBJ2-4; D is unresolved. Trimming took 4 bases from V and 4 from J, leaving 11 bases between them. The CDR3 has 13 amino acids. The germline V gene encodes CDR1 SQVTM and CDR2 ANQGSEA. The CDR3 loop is CSVGWTEKNIQYF. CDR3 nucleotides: TGCAGCGTTGGGTGGACGGAGAAAAACATTCAGTACTTC.

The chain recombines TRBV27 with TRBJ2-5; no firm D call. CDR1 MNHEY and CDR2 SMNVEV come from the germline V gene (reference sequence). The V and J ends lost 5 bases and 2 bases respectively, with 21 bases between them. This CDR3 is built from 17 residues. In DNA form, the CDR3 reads TGTGCCAGCAGTCCTTACAAGGACCCAAGAGTGCAAGAGACCCAGTACTTC. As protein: CASSPYKDPRVQETQYF.

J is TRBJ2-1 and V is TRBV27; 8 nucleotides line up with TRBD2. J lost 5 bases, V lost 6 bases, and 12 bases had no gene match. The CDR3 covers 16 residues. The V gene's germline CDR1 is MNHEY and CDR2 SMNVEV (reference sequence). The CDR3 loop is CASSRPGSGGDNEQFF. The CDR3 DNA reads TGTGCCAGCAGCCGCCCCGGGTCGGGGGGGGACAATGAGCAGTTCTTC.

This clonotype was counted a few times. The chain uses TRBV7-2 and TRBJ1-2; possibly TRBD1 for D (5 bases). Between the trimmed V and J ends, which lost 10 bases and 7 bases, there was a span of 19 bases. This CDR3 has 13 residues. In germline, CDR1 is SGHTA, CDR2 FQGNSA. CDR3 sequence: CATRGGRIIGYTF. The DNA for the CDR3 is TGTGCCACCCGCGGGGGACGGATTATTGGCTACACCTTC. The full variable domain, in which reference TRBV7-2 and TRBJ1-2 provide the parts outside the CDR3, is GAGVSQSPSNKVTEKGKDVELRCDPISGHTALYWYRQSLGQGLEFLIYFQGNSAPDKSGLPSDRFSAERTGGSVSTLTIQRTQQEDSAVYLCATRGGRIIGYTFGSGTRLTVV.

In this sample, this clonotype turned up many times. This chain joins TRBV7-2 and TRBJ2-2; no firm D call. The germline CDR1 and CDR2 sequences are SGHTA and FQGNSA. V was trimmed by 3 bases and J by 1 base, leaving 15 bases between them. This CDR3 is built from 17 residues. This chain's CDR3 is CASSLETSQLNTGELFF. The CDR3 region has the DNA TGTGCCAGCAGCTTGGAAACGTCGCAGCTGAACACCGGGGAGCTGTTTTTT. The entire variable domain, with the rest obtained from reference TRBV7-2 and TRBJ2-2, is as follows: GAGVSQSPSNKVTEKGKDVELRCDPISGHTALYWYRQSLGQGLEFLIYFQGNSAPDKSGLPSDRFSAERTGGSVSTLTIQRTQQEDSAVYLCASSLETSQLNTGELFFGEGSRLTVL.

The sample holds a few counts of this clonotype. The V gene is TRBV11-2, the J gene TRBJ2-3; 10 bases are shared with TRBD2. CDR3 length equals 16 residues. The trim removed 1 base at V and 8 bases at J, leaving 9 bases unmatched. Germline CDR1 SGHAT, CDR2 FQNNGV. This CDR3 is CASSLGLLAGTSTQYF. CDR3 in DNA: TGTGCCAGCAGCTTAGGCCTACTAGCGGGGACCTCTACGCAGTATTTT.

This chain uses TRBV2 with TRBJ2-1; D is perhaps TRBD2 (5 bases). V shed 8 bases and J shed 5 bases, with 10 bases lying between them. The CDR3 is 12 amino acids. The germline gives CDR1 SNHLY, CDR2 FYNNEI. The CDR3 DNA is TGTGCCAGCTCCGGGGAAAACAATGAGCAGTTCTTC. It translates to CASSGENNEQFF.

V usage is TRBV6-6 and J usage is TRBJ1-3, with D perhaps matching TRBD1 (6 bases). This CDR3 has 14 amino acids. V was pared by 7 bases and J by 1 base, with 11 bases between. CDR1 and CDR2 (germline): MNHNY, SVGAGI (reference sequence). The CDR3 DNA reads TGTGCCAGCATGGGGGGCAATTCTGGAAACACCATATATTTT. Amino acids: CASMGGNSGNTIYF.

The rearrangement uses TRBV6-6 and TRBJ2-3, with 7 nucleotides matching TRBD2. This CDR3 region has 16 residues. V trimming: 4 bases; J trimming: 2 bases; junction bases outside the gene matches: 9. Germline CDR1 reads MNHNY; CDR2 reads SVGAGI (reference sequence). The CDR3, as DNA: TGTGCCAGCAGTTGGGGTAGGGCGGGAGACACAGATACGCAGTATTTT. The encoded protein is CASSWGRAGDTDTQYF.

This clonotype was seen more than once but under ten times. This chain's CDR3 is CASSGQAVSNTEAFF. Written as DNA, the CDR3 is TGTGCCAGCAGCGGACAGGCAGTTTCGAACACTGAAGCTTTCTTT. V is TRBV7-2 and J is TRBJ1-1; TRBD1 aligns across 7 bases. J lost 1 base, V lost 5 bases, and 7 bases had no gene match. The CDR3 sequence is 15 residues long. Germline loops: CDR1 SGHTA, CDR2 FQGNSA.